The TCR beta chain under discussion was sequenced for a study of blood T cell repertoires in COVID-19. On the study more broadly: Samples taken during acute and convalescent COVID-19 were collected in the United States, Italy and Spain.

Original processing methods: Reference gene primers were amplified, and this amplification served to estimate nucleated cell counts. The assay was immunoSEQ multiplex PCR, and TCRdb's table has in-frame clones only and misses some. V, J and clone size are those of that table, while D and trimming were read from the DNA. The sample includes some 150,000 clones, approximately 81% of them seen just once. The trim removed 1 base at V and 3 bases at J, leaving 12 bases unmatched. Germline V gene lookup returns CDR1 SGHTA and CDR2 FQGNSA. This CDR3 has 17 residues. The chain has TRBV7-2 and TRBJ2-7, with 7 bases that match TRBD1. The source material was peripheral blood. This TCR derives from a woman aged 55-70 years with active or convalescent COVID-19. The DNA for the CDR3 is TGTGCCAGCAGCTTAGTTCCCCATTGGACAGGAGACTACGAGCAGTACTTC. The encoded protein is CASSLVPHWTGDYEQYF.